Sequencing of this T cell receptor (beta chain) was carried out in a study of T cell repertoires in cytomegalovirus infection. The wider study: Through public TCR beta signatures, both CMV infection and matching HLA type were indicated. Study findings and constraints: Of the TCR beta families, the public ones yielded a cumulative frequency that identified carriers of CMV plus the relevant HLA. Clonotype analysis showed dominance of the ex vivo response by HLA-C-restricted CMV-specific TCR beta clonotypes.

TCRdb reprocessed the reads via MiXCR and lists one record per CDR3 protein. Of approximately 500,000 distinct CDR3 sequences in the sample, around 10% were seen once. This clonotype occurred a few times. Its antigen is not known. Germline CDR1 reads SEHNR; CDR2 reads FQNEAQ (reference sequence). The germline V and J ends were trimmed by 1 base and 4 bases, with 8 bases remaining between them. The CDR3 has 13 amino acids. Sequenced input: PBMCs. The genes are TRBV7-9 and TRBJ2-7; D is uncertain. The TCR was taken from a human donor in good health (CMV status not recorded). Some clones in this sample may be carry-over from other donors' samples. CDR3 residues: CASSLVAEYEQYF. The CDR3 region has the DNA TGTGCCAGCAGCTTAGTGGCGGAGTACGAGCAGTACTTC.